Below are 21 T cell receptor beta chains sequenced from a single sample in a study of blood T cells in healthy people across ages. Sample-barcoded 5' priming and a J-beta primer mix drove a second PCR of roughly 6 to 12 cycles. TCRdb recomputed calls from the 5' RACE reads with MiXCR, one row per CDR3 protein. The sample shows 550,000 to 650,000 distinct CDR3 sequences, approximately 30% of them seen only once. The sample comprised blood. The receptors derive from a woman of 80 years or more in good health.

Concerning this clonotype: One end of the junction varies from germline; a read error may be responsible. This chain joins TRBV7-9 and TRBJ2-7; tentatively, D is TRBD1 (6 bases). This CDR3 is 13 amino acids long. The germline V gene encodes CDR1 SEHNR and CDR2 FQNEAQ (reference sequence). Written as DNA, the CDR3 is TGTGTCAGCAGCGTTACAGGGAGATGGGAGCAGTACTTC. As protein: CVSSVTGRWEQYF.

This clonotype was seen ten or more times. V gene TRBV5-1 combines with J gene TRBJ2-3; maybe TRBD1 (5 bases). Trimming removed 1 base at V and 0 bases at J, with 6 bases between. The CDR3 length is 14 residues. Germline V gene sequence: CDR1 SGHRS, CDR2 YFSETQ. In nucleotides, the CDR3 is TGCGCCAGCAGCTTGAGGGGTAGCACAGATACGCAGTATTTT. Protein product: CASSLRGSTDTQYF. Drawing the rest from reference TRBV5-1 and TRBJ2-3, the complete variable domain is KAGVTQTPRYLIKTRGQQVTLSCSPISGHRSVSWYQQTPGQGLQFLFEYFSETQRNKGNFPGRFSGRQFSNSRSEMNVSTLELGDSALYLCASSLRGSTDTQYFGPGTRLTVL.

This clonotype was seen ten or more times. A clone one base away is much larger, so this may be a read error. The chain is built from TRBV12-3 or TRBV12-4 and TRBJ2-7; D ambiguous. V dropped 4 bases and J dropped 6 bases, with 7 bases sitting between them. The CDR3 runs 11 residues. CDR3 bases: TGTGCCAGCAGTTCACGTGCCGAGCAGTACTTC. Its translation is CASSSRAEQYF.

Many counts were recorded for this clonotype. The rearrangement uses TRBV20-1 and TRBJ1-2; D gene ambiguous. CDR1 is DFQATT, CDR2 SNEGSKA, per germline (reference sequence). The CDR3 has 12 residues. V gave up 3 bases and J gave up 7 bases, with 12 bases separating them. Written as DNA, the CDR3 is TGCAGTGCTAGCCACGATAGAGGTGGCTACACCTTC. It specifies CSASHDRGGYTF.

CDR3 DNA: TGTGCCAGCAGTAATAGCCCCTACGAGCAGTACTTC. This gives the protein CASSNSPYEQYF. The chain employs TRBV7-2 and TRBJ2-7; no definite D call. Trimming took 6 bases from V and 2 from J, leaving 8 bases between them. The germline CDR1 and CDR2 sequences are SGHTA and FQGNSA. This CDR3 has 12 residues.

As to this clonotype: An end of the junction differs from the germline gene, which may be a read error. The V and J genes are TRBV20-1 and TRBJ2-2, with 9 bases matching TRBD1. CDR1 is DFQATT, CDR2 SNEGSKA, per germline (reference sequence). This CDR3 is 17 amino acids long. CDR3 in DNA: TGCGGTGCTAGAGATCCAGGGACAGGGTTTGGCACCGGGGAGCTGTTTTTT. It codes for CGARDPGTGFGTGELFF.

CDR3: CASSPRGQTNNEQYF. CDR3 coding DNA: TGTGCCAGCTCACCAAGGGGACAGACAAACAATGAGCAGTACTTC. The chain is built from TRBV18 and TRBJ2-7; TRBD1 aligns across 7 bases. V was clipped by 2 bases and J by 7 bases; unmatched bases: 11. Germline CDR1 reads KGHSH; CDR2 reads LQKENI. This CDR3 is built from 15 residues. The full variable domain, in which reference TRBV18 and TRBJ2-7 provide the parts outside the CDR3, is NAGVMQNPRHLVRRRGQEARLRCSPMKGHSHVYWYRQLPEEGLKFMVYLQKENIIDESGMPKERFSAEFPKEGPSILRIQQVVRGDSAAYFCASSPRGQTNNEQYFGPGTRLTVT.

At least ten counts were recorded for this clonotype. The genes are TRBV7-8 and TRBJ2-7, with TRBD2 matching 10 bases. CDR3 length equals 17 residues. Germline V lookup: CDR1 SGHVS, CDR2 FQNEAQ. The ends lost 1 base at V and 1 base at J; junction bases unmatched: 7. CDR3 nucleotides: TGTGCCAGCAGCTTAGGTCCTACTAGCGGGGTTTCCTACGAGCAGTACTTC. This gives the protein CASSLGPTSGVSYEQYF.

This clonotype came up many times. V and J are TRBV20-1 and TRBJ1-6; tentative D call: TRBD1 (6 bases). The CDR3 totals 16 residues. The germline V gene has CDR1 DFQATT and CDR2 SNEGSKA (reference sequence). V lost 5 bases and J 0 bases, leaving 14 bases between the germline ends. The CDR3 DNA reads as TGCAGTGCTCGGGACACGCTGCGCTCCTATAATTCACCCCTCCACTTT. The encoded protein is CSARDTLRSYNSPLHF.

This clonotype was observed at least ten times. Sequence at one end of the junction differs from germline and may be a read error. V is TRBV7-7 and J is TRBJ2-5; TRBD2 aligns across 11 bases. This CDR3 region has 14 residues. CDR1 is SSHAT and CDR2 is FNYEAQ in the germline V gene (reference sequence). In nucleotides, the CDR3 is TGTGCTAGCAGCTCGGGACTAGCGGCCGAGACCCAGTACTTC. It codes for CASSSGLAAETQYF.

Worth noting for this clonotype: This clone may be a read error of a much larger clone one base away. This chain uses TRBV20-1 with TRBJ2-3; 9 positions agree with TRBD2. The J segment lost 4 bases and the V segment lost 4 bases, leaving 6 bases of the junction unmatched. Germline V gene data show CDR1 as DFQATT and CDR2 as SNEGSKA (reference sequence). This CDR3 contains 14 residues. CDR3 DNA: TGCAGTGCTAAGGTAGCGGGGGCCGCAGATACGCAGTATTTT. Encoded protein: CSAKVAGAADTQYF.

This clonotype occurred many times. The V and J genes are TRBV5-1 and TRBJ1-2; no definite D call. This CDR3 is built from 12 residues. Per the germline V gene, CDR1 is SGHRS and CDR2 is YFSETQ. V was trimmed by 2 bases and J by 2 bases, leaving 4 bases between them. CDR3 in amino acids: CASSFENYGYTF. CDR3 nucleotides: TGCGCCAGCAGCTTCGAAAACTATGGCTACACCTTC.

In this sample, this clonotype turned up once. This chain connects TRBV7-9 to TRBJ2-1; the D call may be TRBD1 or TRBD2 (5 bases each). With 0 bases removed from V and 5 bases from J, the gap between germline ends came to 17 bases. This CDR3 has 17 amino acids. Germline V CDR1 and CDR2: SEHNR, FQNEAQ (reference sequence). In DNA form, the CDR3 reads TGTGCCAGCAGCTTAGCGGGGGAGCGGACCCCTGACAATGAGCAGTTCTTC. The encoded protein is CASSLAGERTPDNEQFF.

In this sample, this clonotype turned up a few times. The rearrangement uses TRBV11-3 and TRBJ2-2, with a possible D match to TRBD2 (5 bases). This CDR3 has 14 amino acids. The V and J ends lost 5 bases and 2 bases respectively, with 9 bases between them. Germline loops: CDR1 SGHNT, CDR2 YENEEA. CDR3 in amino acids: CASSPGFNTGELFF. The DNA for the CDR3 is TGTGCCAGCAGCCCGGGGTTCAACACCGGGGAGCTGTTTTTT.

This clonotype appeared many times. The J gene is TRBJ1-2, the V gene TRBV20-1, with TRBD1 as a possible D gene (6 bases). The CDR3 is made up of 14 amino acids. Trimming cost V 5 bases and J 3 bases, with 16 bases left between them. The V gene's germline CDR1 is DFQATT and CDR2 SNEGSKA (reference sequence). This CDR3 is CSAQTPQGDYGYTF. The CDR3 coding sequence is TGCAGTGCTCAGACGCCACAGGGCGACTATGGCTACACCTTC.

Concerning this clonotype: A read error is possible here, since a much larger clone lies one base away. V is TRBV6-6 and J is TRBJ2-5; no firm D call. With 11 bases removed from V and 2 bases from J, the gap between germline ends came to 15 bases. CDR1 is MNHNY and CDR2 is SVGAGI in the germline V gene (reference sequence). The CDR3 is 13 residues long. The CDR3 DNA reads TGTGCCGGCACCACGAGGATTCAAGAGACCCAGTACTTC. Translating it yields CAGTTRIQETQYF.

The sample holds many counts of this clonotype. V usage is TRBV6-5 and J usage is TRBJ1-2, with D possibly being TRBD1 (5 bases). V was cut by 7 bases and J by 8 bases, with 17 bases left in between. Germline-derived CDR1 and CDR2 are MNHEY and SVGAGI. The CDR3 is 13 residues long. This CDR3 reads CASTPSGGYGYTF. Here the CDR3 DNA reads TGTGCCAGCACCCCCTCTGGGGGGTACGGCTACACCTTC.

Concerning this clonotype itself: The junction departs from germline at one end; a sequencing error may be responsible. This CDR3 reads CASSLGGWGADAQYF. In DNA form, the CDR3 reads TGTGCCAGCAGTTTGGGGGGTTGGGGCGCAGATGCGCAGTATTTT. J is TRBJ2-3 and V is TRBV12-3 or TRBV12-4, with D possibly being TRBD2 (6 bases). This CDR3 is 15 amino acids long.

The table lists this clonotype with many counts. CDR3 bases: TGTGCCAGCAGTTACTCGATGGGGAATGGCTACACCTTC. This codes for CASSYSMGNGYTF. The chain recombines TRBV6-5 with TRBJ1-2, with D hard to call. The V gene lost 0 bases and the J gene lost 6 bases, with 8 bases spanning the gap. This CDR3 region has 13 residues. Germline V gene lookup returns CDR1 MNHEY and CDR2 SVGAGI.

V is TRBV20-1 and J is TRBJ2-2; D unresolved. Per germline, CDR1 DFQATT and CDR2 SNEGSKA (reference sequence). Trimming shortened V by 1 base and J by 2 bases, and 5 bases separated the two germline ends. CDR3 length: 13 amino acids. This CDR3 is CSARVTNTGELFF. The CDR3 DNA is TGCAGTGCTAGAGTTACAAACACCGGGGAGCTGTTTTTT.

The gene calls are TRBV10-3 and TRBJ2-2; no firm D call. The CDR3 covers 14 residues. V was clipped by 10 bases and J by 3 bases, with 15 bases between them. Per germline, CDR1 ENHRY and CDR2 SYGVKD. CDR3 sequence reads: CASLRRRDTGELFF. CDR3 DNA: TGTGCCAGTCTCCGGAGAAGGGACACCGGGGAGCTGTTTTTT.